The 22 T cell receptor beta chains below come from one sample, sequenced in a study of blood T cell repertoires in COVID-19. Some clones are missing from TCRdb's copy, which holds only in-frame ones; the method was immunoSEQ multiplex PCR. The table has about 200,000 clones, about 88% seen once. The sequencing input was peripheral blood. The source of these receptors is a man in his late teens or twenties with active or convalescent COVID-19.

The CDR3 nucleotides read TGCGCCAGCAGCACCGGGACTAGGATCTACAATGAGCAGTTCTTC. Translation: CASSTGTRIYNEQFF. The chain links TRBV5-1 to TRBJ2-1, with 8 bases aligning to TRBD2. V shed 4 bases and J 3 bases; nucleotides not matched to a gene: 6. In germline, CDR1 is SGHRS, CDR2 YFSETQ. CDR3 length: 15 residues.

The chain is built from TRBV5-1 and TRBJ2-1; D might be TRBD2 (7 bases). The ends were cut back, 4 bases at V and 11 bases at J, with 19 bases in the middle. CDR3 size: 14 residues. Germline V gene data show CDR1 as SGHRS and CDR2 as YFSETQ. CDR3 sequence (DNA): TGCGCCAGCAGCCCTGATACAGGGAGGGAGAAGCAGTTCTTC. Protein: CASSPDTGREKQFF.

The J gene is TRBJ2-3, the V gene TRBV14; 7 bases align to TRBD2. Germline assignment: CDR1 SGHDN and CDR2 FVKESK. CDR3 length: 16 amino acids. V shed 3 bases, J shed 1 base, and the junction held 7 bases outside the gene matches. CDR3 region: CASSQGLWRGTDTQYF. CDR3 in DNA: TGTGCCAGCAGCCAGGGACTATGGCGGGGCACAGATACGCAGTATTTT. The full variable domain, with the rest looked up from reference TRBV14 and TRBJ2-3, is EAGVTQFPSHSVIEKGQTVTLRCDPISGHDNLYWYRRVMGKEIKFLLHFVKESKQDESGMPNNRFLAERTGGTYSTLKVQPAELEDSGVYFCASSQGLWRGTDTQYFGPGTRLTVL.

V and J are TRBV5-1 and TRBJ2-2; perhaps TRBD1 as D (5 bases). CDR1 is SGHRS, CDR2 YFSETQ, per germline. The CDR3 consists of 15 residues. V lost 2 bases, J lost 3 bases, and 11 bases lay in between. The CDR3: CASSLGALDTGELFF. CDR3 bases: TGCGCCAGCAGCTTAGGGGCACTGGACACCGGGGAGCTGTTTTTT.

This chain uses TRBV18 with TRBJ1-3; 7 nucleotides match TRBD1. Germline trimming cut 4 bases from V and 2 bases from J; bases unmatched to any gene: 8. CDR1 and CDR2 from the germline V gene are KGHSH and LQKENI. This CDR3 has 16 residues. The CDR3 loop reads CASSQGTETTGNTIYF. In nucleotides, the CDR3 is TGTGCCAGCTCACAGGGGACAGAAACAACTGGAAACACCATATATTTT.

CDR3 sequence: CASREGTSTDTQYF. CDR3 bases: TGCGCCAGCCGTGAGGGAACTAGCACAGATACGCAGTATTTT. The chain links TRBV5-1 to TRBJ2-3, with D tentatively TRBD2 (5 bases). The germline V gene encodes CDR1 SGHRS and CDR2 YFSETQ. The CDR3 is made up of 14 amino acids. Trimming shortened V by 7 bases and J by 0 bases, and 12 bases separated the two germline ends.

The genes are TRBV11-3 and TRBJ1-1; D remains ambiguous. Trimming stripped 1 base from V and 0 bases from J, with 6 bases between. The CDR3 contains 14 residues. Germline CDR1 is SGHNT and CDR2 is YENEEA. CDR3 sequence: CASSLGSMNTEAFF. The CDR3 coding sequence is TGTGCCAGCAGCTTAGGCAGTATGAACACTGAAGCTTTCTTT.

This clone was recorded a few times. This rearrangement joins TRBV19 to TRBJ1-4, with 7 nucleotides matching TRBD1. V lost 10 bases to trimming and J lost 7 bases; unmatched junction nucleotides: 12. The CDR3 is 14 residues long. The germline V gene encodes CDR1 LNHDA and CDR2 SQIVND (reference sequence). CDR3 nucleotides: TGTGCCACTGAAAAGGGGGCGCGCAGTGAAAAACTGTTTTTT. Protein product: CATEKGARSEKLFF.

V is TRBV7-2 and J is TRBJ2-5; D uncertain. The CDR3 consists of 14 residues. Germline V gene data show CDR1 as SGHTA and CDR2 as FQGNSA. V was shortened by 2 bases and J by 2 bases, with 9 bases between the two germline ends. CDR3 loop: CASSLNGKQETQYF. For the CDR3, the DNA is TGTGCCAGCAGCTTAAACGGTAAACAAGAGACCCAGTACTTC.

The chain joins TRBV2 to TRBJ2-4, with TRBD1 matching over 9 bases. V was clipped by 6 bases and J by 6 bases; unmatched bases: 18. Germline V gives CDR1 SNHLY, CDR2 FYNNEI. This CDR3 spans 18 amino acids. CDR3 residues: CASRVSPGQGVLGNIQYF. As DNA, the CDR3 is TGTGCCAGCAGGGTTTCTCCGGGACAGGGTGTTTTGGGAAACATTCAGTACTTC. The variable domain in full, with the rest retrieved from reference TRBV2 and TRBJ2-4, is EPEVTQTPSHQVTQMGQEVILRCVPISNHLYFYWYRQILGQKVEFLVSFYNNEISEKSEIFDDQFSVERPDGSNFTLKIRSTKLEDSAMYFCASRVSPGQGVLGNIQYFGAGTRLSVL.

The rearrangement uses TRBV7-2 and TRBJ2-3; possibly TRBD2 for D (5 bases). CDR1 is SGHTA, CDR2 FQGNSA, per germline. The V gene lost 8 bases and the J gene lost 6 bases, with 21 bases spanning the gap. This CDR3 is built from 15 residues. The chain's CDR3 is CASSISDLLGDTQYF. The CDR3 coding sequence is TGTGCCAGCTCTATTAGCGATTTACTTGGTGATACGCAGTATTTT.

This sequence joins TRBV7-2 and TRBJ2-2; 9 bases agree with TRBD2. This CDR3 region has 15 residues. J was trimmed by 4 bases and V by 5 bases; bases with no gene match: 5. CDR1 and CDR2 (germline): SGHTA, FQGNSA. The CDR3 is CASSRRGGLTGELFF. The CDR3 DNA reads TGTGCCAGCAGCAGGCGGGGGGGCCTCACCGGGGAGCTGTTTTTT.

This clone was seen once. This chain uses TRBV5-1 with TRBJ2-7; 11 nucleotides line up with TRBD2. V was clipped by 4 bases and J by 4 bases; unmatched bases: 7. The CDR3 consists of 15 residues. The germline CDR1 and CDR2 sequences are SGHRS and YFSETQ. In DNA form, the CDR3 reads TGCGCCAGCAGCCACGACGGGACTAGCGGTTACGAGCAGTACTTC. Translated, it gives CASSHDGTSGYEQYF.

The genes are TRBV6-5 and TRBJ2-4, with a possible D match to TRBD1 (5 bases). Germline lookup yields CDR1 MNHEY and CDR2 SVGAGI. This CDR3 comprises 15 residues. Trimming pared 1 base from V and 0 bases from J, leaving 7 bases between. CDR3 amino acids: CASSYFQGAKNIQYF. CDR3 nucleotide sequence: TGTGCCAGCAGTTACTTCCAGGGAGCCAAAAACATTCAGTACTTC.

This chain joins TRBV21-1 and TRBJ2-3; the tabulated D call, TRBD2, remains unverified against the DNA. TRBV21-1 is annotated as a pseudogene. The CDR3 extends over 20 amino acids. The chain's CDR3 is CASSKGVPVTSGRSTDTQYF. The CDR3 coding sequence is TGTGCCAGCAGCAAAGGAGTCCCTGTTACTAGCGGGAGAAGCACAGATACGCAGTATTTT.

This chain joins TRBV19 and TRBJ1-1, with 7 bases matching TRBD1. V shed 7 bases, J shed 5 bases, and the junction held 19 bases outside the gene matches. The germline V gene has CDR1 LNHDA and CDR2 SQIVND (reference sequence). The CDR3 length is 17 residues. For the CDR3, the DNA is TGTGCCAGTACCCCAATCGTCAAAAGGGGGCCCGGGACTGAAGCTTTCTTT. Its translation is CASTPIVKRGPGTEAFF. Combining the CDR3 with reference TRBV19 and TRBJ1-1 gives the whole variable domain DGGITQSPKYLFRKEGQNVTLSCEQNLNHDAMYWYRQDPGQGLRLIYYSQIVNDFQKGDIAEGYSVSREKKESFPLTVTSAQKNPTAFYLCASTPIVKRGPGTEAFFGQGTRLTVV.

The chain is built from TRBV6-5 and TRBJ2-7; 7 bases are shared with TRBD1. This CDR3 has 14 residues. Germline V lookup: CDR1 MNHEY, CDR2 SVGAGI. Unmatched junction bases numbered 10, after V lost 8 bases and J lost 3 bases. CDR3 protein: CASEPDRTVYEQYF. The CDR3, as DNA: TGTGCCAGCGAACCGGACAGGACTGTCTACGAGCAGTACTTC.

V and J are TRBV4-1 and TRBJ1-4; D may be TRBD1 (5 bases). The CDR3 runs 16 residues. Trimming shortened V by 0 bases and J by 7 bases, and 15 bases separated the two germline ends. Looked up from germline, CDR1 is MGHRA and CDR2 is YSYEKL. The CDR3 reads CASSQDTSGFGEKLFF. CDR3 sequence (DNA): TGCGCCAGCAGCCAAGATACGTCAGGGTTTGGTGAAAAACTGTTTTTT.

This sequence joins TRBV15 and TRBJ1-2, with a possible D match to TRBD1 (6 bases). The CDR3 is 15 residues long. Trimming left V 2 bases short and J 6 bases short, with 16 bases between. Germline V gene data show CDR1 as LNHNV and CDR2 as YYDKDF (reference sequence). The CDR3: CATSRSITGSDGYTF. CDR3 nucleotides: TGTGCCACCAGCAGAAGCATCACAGGGTCCGATGGCTACACCTTC.

J is TRBJ1-4 and V is TRBV7-2; TRBD1 matches at 7 bases. The CDR3 has 14 amino acids. Germline V gene sequence: CDR1 SGHTA, CDR2 FQGNSA. Germline trimming cut 3 bases from V and 6 bases from J; bases unmatched to any gene: 4. The chain's CDR3 is CASSLSGQHEKLFF. Written as DNA, the CDR3 is TGTGCCAGCAGCTTGTCGGGACAGCATGAAAAACTGTTTTTT.

This rearrangement joins TRBV9 to TRBJ2-3; D is undetermined. The CDR3 loop spans 17 amino acids. The V gene lost 0 bases and the J gene lost 8 bases, with 22 bases spanning the gap. Per germline, CDR1 SGDLS and CDR2 YYNGEE. CDR3 coding DNA: TGTGCCAGCAGCGTAGGGCCGAGGCCGGCAACTTTAGGTACGCAGTATTTT. This codes for CASSVGPRPATLGTQYF.

The chain employs TRBV15 and TRBJ2-2, with TRBD1 matching 9 bases. The CDR3 loop spans 16 amino acids. The junction had 6 bases not matched to a gene; V was cut back by 2 bases and J by 5 bases. In germline, CDR1 is LNHNV, CDR2 YYDKDF (reference sequence). DNA of the CDR3: TGTGCCACCAGCAGAAAAACAGGGGGCGCAACCGGGGAGCTGTTTTTT. It yields the protein CATSRKTGGATGELFF.